This TCR beta chain was documented in a study of cytotoxic CD8 clonotypes in ibrutinib-treated CLL. The CDR3 length is 17 residues. CDR1 is KGHSH and CDR2 is LQKENI in the germline V gene. Trimming cost V 2 bases and J 1 base, with 17 bases left between them. Sequenced by immunoSEQ multiplex PCR; TCRdb stores in-frame clones only, minus some. The sample shows about 200,000 clones, more than 75% of them seen only once. Broader study findings: At progression, clonality fell back toward baseline after rising at ibrutinib response.

In regard to this clone: What it binds is not known.

This TCR derives from a human donor with chronic lymphocytic leukemia. Sequences were derived from PBMCs, sampled after 12 months of ibrutinib treatment. The chain combines TRBV18 with TRBJ1-2; tentatively, D is TRBD1 (5 bases). The CDR3 here is CASSPMEQAGGNYGYTF. DNA of the CDR3: TGTGCCAGCTCACCAATGGAGCAGGCCGGGGGTAACTATGGCTACACCTTC. Full variable domain (rest looked up from reference TRBV18 and TRBJ1-2): NAGVMQNPRHLVRRRGQEARLRCSPMKGHSHVYWYRQLPEEGLKFMVYLQKENIIDESGMPKERFSAEFPKEGPSILRIQQVVRGDSAAYFCASSPMEQAGGNYGYTFGSGTRLTVV.